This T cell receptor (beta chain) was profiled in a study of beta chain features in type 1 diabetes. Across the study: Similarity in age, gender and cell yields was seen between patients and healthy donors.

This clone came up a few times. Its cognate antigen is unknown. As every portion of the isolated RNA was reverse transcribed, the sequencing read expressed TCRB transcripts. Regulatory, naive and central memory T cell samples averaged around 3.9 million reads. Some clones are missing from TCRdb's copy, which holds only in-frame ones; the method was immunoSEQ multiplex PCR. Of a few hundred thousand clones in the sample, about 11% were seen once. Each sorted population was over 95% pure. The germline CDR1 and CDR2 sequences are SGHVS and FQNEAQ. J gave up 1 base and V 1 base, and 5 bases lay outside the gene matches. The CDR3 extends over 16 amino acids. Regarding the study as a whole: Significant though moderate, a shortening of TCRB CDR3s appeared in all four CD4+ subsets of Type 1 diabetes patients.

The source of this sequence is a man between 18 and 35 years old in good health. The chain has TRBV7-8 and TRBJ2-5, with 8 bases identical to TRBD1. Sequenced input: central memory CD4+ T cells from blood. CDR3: CASSLGDRGTQETQYF. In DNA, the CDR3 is TGTGCCAGCAGCTTAGGAGACAGGGGAACCCAAGAGACCCAGTACTTC. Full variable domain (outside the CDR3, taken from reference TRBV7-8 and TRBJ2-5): GAGVSQSPRYKVAKRGQDVALRCDPISGHVSLFWYQQALGQGPEFLTYFQNEAQLDKSGLPSDRFFAERPEGSVSTLKIQRTQQEDSAVYLCASSLGDRGTQETQYFGPGTRLLVL.